Following are 5 T cell receptor beta chains from one sample sequenced in a study of neoadjuvant anti-PD-1 for oral cavity cancer. Repertoires were generated with immunoSEQ multiplex PCR, while TCRdb's copy carries only in-frame clones and drops some. The sample lists 15,000 to 20,000 clones, roughly 70% occurring once. The input for sequencing was PBMCs, taken before nivolumab (anti-PD-1) treatment. Receptor source: a person between 35 and 79 years old with oral cavity squamous cell carcinoma.

V and J are TRBV2 and TRBJ2-1; D not certain. The CDR3 spans 15 residues. Germline V CDR1 and CDR2: SNHLY, FYNNEI. Deletions cut 6 bases from V and 7 bases from J, with 19 bases between. CDR3 DNA: TGTGCCAGCAGGACAACACGGGCCAGCGCGAATGAGCAGTTCTTC. This gives the protein CASRTTRASANEQFF.

The chain couples TRBV6-1 to TRBJ1-1; D ambiguous. In germline, CDR1 is MNHNS, CDR2 SASEGT. The CDR3 length is 15 residues. V lost 2 bases to trimming and J lost 2 bases, with 12 bases between them. This CDR3 is CASSESWALNTEAFF. DNA for the CDR3: TGTGCCAGCAGTGAAAGCTGGGCCCTTAACACTGAAGCTTTCTTT.

This clone was seen a few times. This chain links TRBV6-1 with TRBJ1-5; TRBD1 aligns across 8 bases. The CDR3 contains 15 residues. Germline lookup yields CDR1 MNHNS and CDR2 SASEGT. V trimming: 4 bases; J trimming: 2 bases; junction bases outside the gene matches: 4. The CDR3 spells CASSAGQGGNQPQHF. The CDR3 nucleotides read TGTGCCAGCAGTGCCGGACAGGGCGGCAATCAGCCCCAGCATTTT.

This clone was detected a few times. The V and J genes are TRBV28 and TRBJ1-5; the D is unclear. V was shortened by 1 base and J by 7 bases, with 17 bases between the two germline ends. Germline V gene sequence: CDR1 MDHEN, CDR2 SYDVKM. The length of the CDR3 is 16 residues. CDR3 region: CASSLSGWRVQQPQHF. The CDR3 region has the DNA TGTGCCAGCAGTTTATCGGGGTGGAGGGTTCAACAGCCCCAGCATTTT.

This clone appeared a few times. The V call is TRBV11-2, the J call TRBJ2-7; D unresolved. The CDR3 is 15 amino acids. Trimming took off 5 bases at V and 0 bases at J, with 14 bases between the two ends. CDR1 and CDR2 from the germline V gene are SGHAT and FQNNGV. The CDR3 is CASSVRRASSYEQYF. CDR3 DNA: TGTGCCAGCAGCGTTCGCAGAGCTTCCTCCTACGAGCAGTACTTC.